The clone carrying this T cell receptor (beta chain) was seen repeatedly, ten times or more. Its antigen is not known. The data were taken from a study of early T cells in non-severe SARS-CoV-2 infection. In the study overall: Chains stayed unpaired after sequencing of bulk RNA from unsorted whole blood.

General study findings and limits: VDJdb-based matching was biased toward anti-spike CD8 responses and missed private and CD4 specificities.

Individual cDNA molecules received unique molecular identifiers. TCRdb re-analysed the 5' RACE reads in MiXCR, keeping a single row per CDR3 protein. The sample gives 95,000 to 120,000 distinct CDR3 sequences, 9% to 14% of which show up once; around 3% is in the top ten. The V end was cut by 2 bases, the J end by 2 bases, with 13 bases between. The CDR3 has 15 amino acids. Germline V gene data show CDR1 as ENHRY and CDR2 as SYGVKD. This chain joins TRBV10-3 and TRBJ2-7; tentatively, D is TRBD2 (6 bases). This clonotype was sampled from an adult who was a healthcare worker with PCR-confirmed SARS-CoV-2 infection or an uninfected control (not recorded which). Sequenced sample: whole blood. Here the CDR3 DNA reads TGTGCCATCAGTGAGGTAGCGGTCTCCGCCTACGAGCAGTACTTC. This gives the protein CAISEVAVSAYEQYF.